Listed here are 27 T cell receptor beta chains from one sample, sequenced in a study of blood T cell repertoires in COVID-19 (TCRdb year 2020). Library construction relied on the immunoSEQ multiplex PCR assay. TCRdb re-hosts the immuneACCESS table, in-frame sequences only. Its copies lack some clones; in the studies checked, an unresolved V gene accounts for under half of them, and the cause for the rest is not known. Recorded for this sample are roughly 230,000 clones; roughly 84% of them occurred a single time. The ten largest clones add up to around 0.97% of the sample. The sample comprised peripheral blood. These receptors were collected from a man aged 40-50 years with acute or convalescent COVID-19.

In its sample, this clone was seen once. The CDR3 protein is CASSRGGGSGANVLTF. For the CDR3, the DNA is TGCGCCAGCAGCCGGGGCGGGGGATCTGGGGCCAACGTCCTGACTTTC. The genes are TRBV5-1 and TRBJ2-6; TRBD2 aligns across 7 bases. Germline CDR1 SGHRS, CDR2 YFSETQ. The CDR3 has 16 residues. V was clipped by 4 bases and J by 1 base; unmatched bases: 5.

The chain joins TRBV5-4 to TRBJ2-3; TRBD1 might be the D (6 bases). Trimming removed 4 bases from V and 5 bases from J, with 20 bases in between. The CDR3 loop spans 16 amino acids. Per germline, CDR1 SGHNT and CDR2 YYREEE (reference sequence). The CDR3 region is CASSPPDSQGRDTQYF. The CDR3 DNA sequence: TGTGCCAGCAGCCCCCCGGACAGCCAAGGGCGAGATACGCAGTATTTT.

This chain links TRBV5-5 with TRBJ1-4, with TRBD1 matching over 8 bases. CDR3 length: 15 residues. The V gene's germline CDR1 is SGHKS and CDR2 YYEKEE (reference sequence). V gave up 4 bases and J gave up 2 bases; unmatched junction bases: 4. This chain's CDR3 is CASSDRTGTNEKLFF. The CDR3, as DNA: TGTGCCAGCAGCGACAGGACAGGGACTAATGAAAAACTGTTTTTT.

V gene TRBV3-1 (or the pseudogene TRBV3-2) combines with J gene TRBJ2-3; the D is unclear. The CDR3 spans 14 residues. V dropped 3 bases and J dropped 0 bases, with 7 bases sitting between them. Germline assignment: CDR1 LGHDT and CDR2 YNNKEL (reference sequence). CDR3 sequence: CASSHGASTDTQYF. The CDR3 nucleotides read TGTGCCAGCAGCCACGGAGCTAGCACAGATACGCAGTATTTT.

This chain connects TRBV6-2 or TRBV6-3 to TRBJ1-5; 9 bases match TRBD1. Germline V gene sequence: CDR1 MNHEY, CDR2 SVGEGT. The CDR3 is made up of 13 amino acids. V was clipped by 0 bases and J by 12 bases; unmatched bases: 3. In nucleotides, the CDR3 is TGTGCCAGCAGTTACTCACAGGGGGCTTACCAGCATTTT. Protein sequence: CASSYSQGAYQHF.

The gene calls are TRBV5-1 and TRBJ1-6; D is uncertain. This CDR3 contains 13 residues. Germline CDR1 and CDR2: SGHRS and YFSETQ. V was clipped by 0 bases and J by 9 bases, with 7 bases between them. The CDR3 loop reads CASSLGFLSPLHF. The CDR3 DNA sequence: TGCGCCAGCAGCTTGGGTTTTCTTTCACCCCTCCACTTT.

This clone was detected once. The CDR3 sequence is CASSITRGPTDTQYF. In DNA form, the CDR3 reads TGTGCCAGTAGTATCACGCGAGGTCCCACAGATACGCAGTATTTT. The chain carries TRBV19 and TRBJ2-3; D is unclear. The length of the CDR3 is 15 residues. V lost 3 bases, J lost 2 bases, and 12 bases lay in between. Germline V gene data show CDR1 as LNHDA and CDR2 as SQIVND (reference sequence).

In this sample, this clone turned up once. The chain couples TRBV27 to TRBJ2-1; 8 bases match TRBD2. CDR3 length: 13 amino acids. With V trimmed by 9 bases and J by 3 bases, 4 bases remained unmatched. Germline lookup yields CDR1 MNHEY and CDR2 SMNVEV (reference sequence). The CDR3 DNA reads as TGTGCCAGTAGAAGCGGGGGCTACAATGAGCAGTTCTTC. It encodes CASRSGGYNEQFF.

This chain uses TRBV6-2 or TRBV6-3 with TRBJ2-2, with TRBD2 matching over 10 bases. The CDR3 loop spans 16 amino acids. V shed 4 bases, J shed 7 bases, and the junction held 9 bases outside the gene matches. Germline V gene sequence: CDR1 MNHEY, CDR2 SVGEGT. This chain's CDR3 is CASSFTGTSAVGELFF. CDR3 DNA sequence: TGTGCCAGCAGTTTCACCGGGACTAGCGCTGTCGGGGAGCTGTTTTTT.

The genes are TRBV24-1 and TRBJ1-5; 9 nucleotides agree with TRBD1. V was pared by 3 bases and J by 4 bases, with 9 bases of the junction left unmatched. CDR3 length: 17 amino acids. Germline loops: CDR1 KGHDR, CDR2 SFDVKD. The CDR3 nucleotides are TGTGCCACCAGTGATAATCAGGCCGGGACAGGGAATCAGCCCCAGCATTTT. This sequence encodes CATSDNQAGTGNQPQHF.

V and J are TRBV27 and TRBJ2-4, with TRBD2 identical over 12 bases. J lost 1 base, V lost 7 bases, and 5 bases had no gene match. The CDR3 consists of 16 residues. The germline gives CDR1 MNHEY, CDR2 SMNVEV (reference sequence). Here the CDR3 DNA reads TGTGCCAGCACCCCTAGCGGGGGGGCCGCCAAAAACATTCAGTACTTC. Translating gives CASTPSGGAAKNIQYF.

This chain uses TRBV11-2 with TRBJ2-1, with 8 bases that match TRBD2. CDR1 and CDR2 from the germline V gene are SGHAT and FQNNGV. CDR3 length: 17 amino acids. V lost 5 bases and J lost 7; bases outside the gene matches: 16. CDR3 nucleotide sequence: TGTGCCAGCAGCCCCACTCGCGGGCGGGGGGACCCTAATGAGCAGTTCTTC. It is translated as CASSPTRGRGDPNEQFF.

This clone was seen a single time. The chain carries TRBV5-1 and TRBJ1-4; no definite D call. Germline V gives CDR1 SGHRS, CDR2 YFSETQ. This CDR3 spans 15 amino acids. With 1 base removed from V and 3 bases from J, the gap between germline ends came to 10 bases. The CDR3 DNA is TGCGCCAGCAGCTTGTTTGGCGGAGCTAATGAAAAACTGTTTTTT. Its translation is CASSLFGGANEKLFF.

The rearrangement links TRBV18 to TRBJ1-1; D remains ambiguous. Germline values: CDR1 KGHSH, CDR2 LQKENI. V lost 7 bases to trimming and J lost 0 bases, with 9 bases between them. The CDR3 is 13 residues long. The CDR3 DNA sequence: TGTGCCAGCTTAACAGACATGAACACTGAAGCTTTCTTT. Residues: CASLTDMNTEAFF.

The chain recombines TRBV6-5 with TRBJ1-6; a possible D gene is TRBD1 (6 bases). V lost 11 bases and J 8 bases, leaving 16 bases between the germline ends. Per the germline V gene, CDR1 is MNHEY and CDR2 is SVGAGI. The CDR3 loop spans 13 amino acids. The CDR3 DNA sequence: TGTGCCGCACAGGGTCCTGGATATTCACCCCTCCACTTT. Translating it yields CAAQGPGYSPLHF.

The chain couples TRBV7-2 to TRBJ1-2; D may be TRBD1 (6 bases). The CDR3 covers 13 residues. V lost 1 base and J lost 4, with 7 bases in between. Germline CDR1 is SGHTA and CDR2 is FQGNSA. The CDR3 DNA reads as TGTGCCAGCAGCTTAGTCAGGGGCTATGGCTACACCTTC. Translation: CASSLVRGYGYTF.

The gene calls are TRBV10-3 and TRBJ1-1; a possible D gene is TRBD1 (6 bases). This CDR3 has 12 residues. Germline loops: CDR1 ENHRY, CDR2 SYGVKD. V was shortened by 5 bases and J by 5 bases, with 9 bases between the two germline ends. The CDR3 DNA follows: TGTGCCATCAGTCTGGGGGCGACTGAAGCTTTCTTT. Protein product: CAISLGATEAFF.

The chain carries TRBV5-1 and TRBJ2-1, with 7 bases identical to TRBD2. CDR3 length: 15 amino acids. The J segment lost 2 bases and the V segment lost 4 bases, leaving 6 bases of the junction unmatched. Germline values: CDR1 SGHRS, CDR2 YFSETQ. The CDR3 reads CASSPSSGTYNEQFF. In DNA, the CDR3 is TGCGCCAGCAGCCCCTCTAGCGGAACCTACAATGAGCAGTTCTTC.

This chain links TRBV7-8 with TRBJ2-7; 8 nucleotides align to TRBD2. CDR3 length: 13 residues. Losses at the gene ends were 5 bases for V and 7 bases for J; bases not matched to a gene: 7. Germline V gives CDR1 SGHVS, CDR2 FQNEAQ. Here the CDR3 DNA reads TGTGCCAGCAGCCGCGGGGGGCTTCGGGAGCAGTACTTC. Its protein product is CASSRGGLREQYF.

The chain recombines TRBV18 with TRBJ1-1, with 10 bases identical to TRBD1. Germline V CDR1 and CDR2: KGHSH, LQKENI. CDR3 length: 14 residues. The V and J ends lost 5 bases and 3 bases, in that order; junction bases with no gene match: 3. The CDR3 bases are TGTGCCAGCTCATCAGGACAGGGGGACACTGAAGCTTTCTTT. Protein sequence: CASSSGQGDTEAFF.

This clone was seen just once. The genes are TRBV4-2 and TRBJ2-1; 13 positions match TRBD2. V dropped 6 bases and J dropped 4; count of bases not matched to a gene: 3. The CDR3 is made up of 15 amino acids. Germline V CDR1 and CDR2: LGHNA, YNFKEQ. The CDR3 nucleotides are TGTGCCAGCAGTCTACTAGCGGGGGGGTACAATGAGCAGTTCTTC. Amino acid sequence: CASSLLAGGYNEQFF.

This chain links TRBV6-2 or TRBV6-3 with TRBJ1-1; unclear D gene. Deletions cut 2 bases from V and 0 bases from J, with 7 bases between. In germline, CDR1 is MNHEY, CDR2 SVGEGT. The CDR3 is 14 amino acids. CDR3: CASSYPTVNTEAFF. As DNA, the CDR3 is TGTGCCAGCAGTTACCCAACAGTGAACACTGAAGCTTTCTTT.

The chain has TRBV5-1 and TRBJ1-1; 7 nucleotides match TRBD1. Germline CDR1 reads SGHRS; CDR2 reads YFSETQ. Trimming took 0 bases from V and 7 from J; bases not matched to a gene: 12. The CDR3 is 16 residues long. DNA for the CDR3: TGCGCCAGCAGCTTGGGGTCGACAGGGAGGCGGTTTGAAGCTTTCTTT. Translating it yields CASSLGSTGRRFEAFF.

V gene TRBV2 combines with J gene TRBJ2-5; D possibly corresponds to TRBD2 (5 bases). CDR3 size: 13 residues. CDR1 is SNHLY and CDR2 is FYNNEI in the germline V gene. V dropped 4 bases and J dropped 4 bases, with 10 bases sitting between them. The CDR3 here is CASSAGVRETQYF. The CDR3 DNA sequence: TGTGCCAGCAGTGCCGGGGTTCGAGAGACCCAGTACTTC. Full variable domain (rest looked up from reference TRBV2 and TRBJ2-5): EPEVTQTPSHQVTQMGQEVILRCVPISNHLYFYWYRQILGQKVEFLVSFYNNEISEKSEIFDDQFSVERPDGSNFTLKIRSTKLEDSAMYFCASSAGVRETQYFGPGTRLLVL.

For this clone: The sample carries other DNA sequences with the same CDR3. The J gene is TRBJ1-1, the V gene TRBV2; 8 nucleotides match TRBD1. The CDR3 covers 13 residues. The J segment lost 5 bases and the V segment lost 6 bases, leaving 5 bases of the junction unmatched. Germline values: CDR1 SNHLY, CDR2 FYNNEI. CDR3 sequence: CASSLGQGTEAFF. CDR3 nucleotides: TGTGCCAGCAGCCTTGGACAGGGAACTGAAGCTTTCTTT.

The chain employs TRBV3-1 (or the pseudogene TRBV3-2) and TRBJ2-7; D might be TRBD2 (6 bases). Germline V CDR1 and CDR2: LGHDT, YNNKEL (reference sequence). This CDR3 is 13 amino acids long. V lost 2 bases to trimming and J lost 5 bases, with 10 bases between them. The CDR3 loop reads CASSQSGPHEQYF. The CDR3 DNA reads as TGTGCCAGCAGCCAAAGCGGGCCCCACGAGCAGTACTTC.

The gene calls are TRBV5-1 and TRBJ1-1; possible D gene TRBD1, 6 bases. Looked up from germline, CDR1 is SGHRS and CDR2 is YFSETQ. The CDR3 spans 13 residues. Trimming left V 0 bases short and J 10 bases short, with 13 bases between. The CDR3 sequence is CASSLEIGRGAFF. DNA for the CDR3: TGCGCCAGCAGCTTGGAGATAGGCAGGGGAGCTTTCTTT.